The clone carrying this T cell receptor beta chain was found once. Its antigen is not known. This entry is derived from a study of cytomegalovirus exposure and HLA in healthy donors. Findings and caveats of the study: Overall, roughly 160 TCR beta chains were annotated as cytomegalovirus-associated. Highest at DRB1 and lowest at HLA-C, TCR association rates differed among HLA loci in a later analysis. An ancestry cluster, one associated with Asian ancestry, reportedly showed fewer N-insertions than the roughly 670-donor mean in a later analysis.

The CDR3 length is 13 residues. From germline, CDR1 is SGHRS and CDR2 YFSETQ. V was shortened by 1 base and J by 3 bases, with 6 bases between the two germline ends. PCR employed 60 Vbeta and 13 Jbeta primers. Only in-frame clones appear in the TCRdb table, and some are missing; sequencing was by immunoSEQ multiplex PCR. The table has hundreds of thousands of clones, about 80% seen once; the top ten hold roughly 2.6%. This rearrangement joins TRBV5-1 to TRBJ2-3; weak D call: TRBD2 (5 bases). The receptor's source is an older woman in good health and CMV-seropositive. The sequenced sample was PBMCs. CDR3 region: CASSLLATDTQYF. The CDR3 DNA reads TGCGCCAGCAGCTTGCTAGCTACAGATACGCAGTATTTT.